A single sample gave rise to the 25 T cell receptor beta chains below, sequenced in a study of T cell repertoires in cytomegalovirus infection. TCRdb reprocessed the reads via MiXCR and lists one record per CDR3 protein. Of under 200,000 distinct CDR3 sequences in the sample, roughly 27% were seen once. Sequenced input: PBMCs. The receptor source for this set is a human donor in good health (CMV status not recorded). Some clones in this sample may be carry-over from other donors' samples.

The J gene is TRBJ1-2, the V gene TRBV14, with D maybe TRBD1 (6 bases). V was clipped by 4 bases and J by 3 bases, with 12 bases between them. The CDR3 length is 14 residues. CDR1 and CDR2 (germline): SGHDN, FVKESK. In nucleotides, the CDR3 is TGTGCCAGCAGCCTACAGGACAGAGACTATGGCTACACCTTC. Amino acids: CASSLQDRDYGYTF.

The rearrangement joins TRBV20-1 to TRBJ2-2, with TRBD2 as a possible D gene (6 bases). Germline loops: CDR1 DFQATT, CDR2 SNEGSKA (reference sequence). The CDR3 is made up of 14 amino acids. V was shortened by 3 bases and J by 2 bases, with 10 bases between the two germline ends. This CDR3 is CSASGGKNTGELFF. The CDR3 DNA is TGCAGTGCTAGTGGCGGGAAAAACACCGGGGAGCTGTTTTTT.

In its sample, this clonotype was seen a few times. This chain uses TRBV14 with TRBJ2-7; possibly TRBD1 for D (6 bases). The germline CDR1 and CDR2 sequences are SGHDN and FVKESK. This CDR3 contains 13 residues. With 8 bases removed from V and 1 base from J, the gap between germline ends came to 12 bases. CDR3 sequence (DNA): TGTGCCAGCGCCGGGACACTATCCTACGAGCAGTACTTC. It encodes CASAGTLSYEQYF.

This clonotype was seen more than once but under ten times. In DNA form, the CDR3 reads TGTGCCAGCAGCCGCAGTACTAGCGGGGGAAACACAGATACGCAGTATTTT. This encodes CASSRSTSGGNTDTQYF. The chain couples TRBV12-3 or TRBV12-4 to TRBJ2-3; 11 bases agree with TRBD2. This CDR3 is built from 17 residues. Trimming took 6 bases from V and 2 from J; bases not matched to a gene: 10.

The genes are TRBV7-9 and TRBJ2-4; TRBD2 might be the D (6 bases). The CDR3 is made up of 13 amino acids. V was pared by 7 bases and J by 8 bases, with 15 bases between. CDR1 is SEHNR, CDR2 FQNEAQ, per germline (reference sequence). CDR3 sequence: CASTNRRGDIQYF. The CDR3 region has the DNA TGTGCCAGCACCAATAGGAGGGGTGACATTCAGTACTTC.

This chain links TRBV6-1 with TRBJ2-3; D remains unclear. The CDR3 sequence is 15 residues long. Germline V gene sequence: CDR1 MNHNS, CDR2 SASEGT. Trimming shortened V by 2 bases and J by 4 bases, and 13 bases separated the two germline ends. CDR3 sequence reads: CASSEIGTGSDTQYF. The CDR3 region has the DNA TGTGCCAGCAGTGAAATCGGTACTGGGTCAGATACGCAGTATTTT.

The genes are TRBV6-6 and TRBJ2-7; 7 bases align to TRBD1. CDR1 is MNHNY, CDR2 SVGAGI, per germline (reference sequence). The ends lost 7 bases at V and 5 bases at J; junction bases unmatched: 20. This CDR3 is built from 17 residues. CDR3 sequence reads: CASTQPDDRAQMDEQYF. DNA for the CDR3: TGTGCCAGCACCCAACCGGACGACAGGGCCCAAATGGACGAGCAGTACTTC.

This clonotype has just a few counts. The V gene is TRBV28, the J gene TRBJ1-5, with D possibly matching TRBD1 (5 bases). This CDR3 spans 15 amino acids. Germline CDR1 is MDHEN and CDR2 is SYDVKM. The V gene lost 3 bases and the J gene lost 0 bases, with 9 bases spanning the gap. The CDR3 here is CASSLRDLSNQPQHF. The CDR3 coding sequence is TGTGCCAGCAGTTTGAGGGACCTTAGCAATCAGCCCCAGCATTTT.

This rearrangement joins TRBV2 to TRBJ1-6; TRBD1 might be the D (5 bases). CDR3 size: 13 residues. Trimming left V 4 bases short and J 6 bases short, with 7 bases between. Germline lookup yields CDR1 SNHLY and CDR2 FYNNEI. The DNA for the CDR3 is TGTGCCAGCAGTGCAGGGTTTAATTCACCCCTCCACTTT. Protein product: CASSAGFNSPLHF.

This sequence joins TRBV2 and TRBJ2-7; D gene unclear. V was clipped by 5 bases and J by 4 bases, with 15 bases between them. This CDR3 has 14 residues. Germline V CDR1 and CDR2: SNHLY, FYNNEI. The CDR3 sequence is CASSPTNQDYEQYF. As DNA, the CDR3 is TGTGCCAGCAGTCCAACTAACCAGGATTACGAGCAGTACTTC.

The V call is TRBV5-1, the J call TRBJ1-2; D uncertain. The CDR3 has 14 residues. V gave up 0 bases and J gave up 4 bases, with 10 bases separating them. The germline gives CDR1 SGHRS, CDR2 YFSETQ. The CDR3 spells CASSLEDRSYGYTF. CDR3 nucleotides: TGCGCCAGCAGCTTGGAGGATCGGAGCTATGGCTACACCTTC.

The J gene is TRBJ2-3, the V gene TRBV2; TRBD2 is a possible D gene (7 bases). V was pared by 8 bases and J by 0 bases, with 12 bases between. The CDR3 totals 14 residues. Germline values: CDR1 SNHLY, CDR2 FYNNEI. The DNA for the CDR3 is TGTGCCAGCCGGGGGGCTTCTAGCACAGATACGCAGTATTTT. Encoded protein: CASRGASSTDTQYF.

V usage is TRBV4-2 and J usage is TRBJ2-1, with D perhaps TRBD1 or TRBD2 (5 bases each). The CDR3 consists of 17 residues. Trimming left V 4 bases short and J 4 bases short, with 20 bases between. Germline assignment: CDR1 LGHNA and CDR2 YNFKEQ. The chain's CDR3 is CASSPSGTSSRYNEQFF. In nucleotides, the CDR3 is TGTGCCAGCAGCCCATCCGGGACCTCCTCGAGGTACAATGAGCAGTTCTTC.

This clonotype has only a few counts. The CDR3 nucleotides are TGTGCCAGTAGTATAGCGGTTGGGAGCTCCTACGAGCAGTACTTC. Translating gives CASSIAVGSSYEQYF. The rearrangement joins TRBV19 to TRBJ2-7; the D gene is possibly TRBD2 (5 bases). Trimming pared 1 base from V and 0 bases from J, leaving 10 bases between. Per the germline V gene, CDR1 is LNHDA and CDR2 is SQIVND (reference sequence). The CDR3 spans 15 residues.

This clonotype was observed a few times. CDR3 in amino acids: CASSYDSRGNTEAFF. DNA of the CDR3: TGTGCCAGCAGCTATGACAGTAGGGGGAACACTGAAGCTTTCTTT. This chain uses TRBV6-2 or TRBV6-3 with TRBJ1-1, with D possibly matching TRBD1 (5 bases). Germline V gives CDR1 MNHEY, CDR2 SVGEGT. The CDR3 extends over 15 amino acids. V was cut by 6 bases and J by 1 base, with 15 bases left in between.

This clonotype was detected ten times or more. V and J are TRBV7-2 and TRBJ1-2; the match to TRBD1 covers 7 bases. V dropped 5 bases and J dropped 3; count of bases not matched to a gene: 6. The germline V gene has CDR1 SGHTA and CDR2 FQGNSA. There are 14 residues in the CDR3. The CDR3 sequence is CASSPEGQYYGYTF. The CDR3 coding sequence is TGTGCCAGCAGCCCCGAGGGACAGTACTATGGCTACACCTTC. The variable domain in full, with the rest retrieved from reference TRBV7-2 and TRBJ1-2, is GAGVSQSPSNKVTEKGKDVELRCDPISGHTALYWYRQSLGQGLEFLIYFQGNSAPDKSGLPSDRFSAERTGGSVSTLTIQRTQQEDSAVYLCASSPEGQYYGYTFGSGTRLTVV.

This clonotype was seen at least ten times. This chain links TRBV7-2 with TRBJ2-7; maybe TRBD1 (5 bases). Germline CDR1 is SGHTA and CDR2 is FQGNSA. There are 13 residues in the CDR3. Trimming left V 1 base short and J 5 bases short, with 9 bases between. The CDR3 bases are TGTGCCAGCAGCTTAGACAGGAACCACGAGCAGTACTTC. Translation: CASSLDRNHEQYF.

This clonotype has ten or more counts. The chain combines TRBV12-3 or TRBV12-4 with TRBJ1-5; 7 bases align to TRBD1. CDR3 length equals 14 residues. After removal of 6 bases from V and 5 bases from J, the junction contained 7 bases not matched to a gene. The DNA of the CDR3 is TGTGCCAGCAGCCCCGACAGGGAGGATCAGCCCCAGCATTTT. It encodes CASSPDREDQPQHF.

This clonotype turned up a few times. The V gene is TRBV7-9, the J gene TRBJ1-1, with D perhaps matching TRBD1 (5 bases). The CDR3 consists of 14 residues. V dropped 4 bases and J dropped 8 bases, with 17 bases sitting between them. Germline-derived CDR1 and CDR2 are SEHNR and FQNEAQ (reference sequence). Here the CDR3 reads CASSSPGGTEEAFF. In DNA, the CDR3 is TGTGCCAGCAGCTCCCCCGGGGGGACCGAGGAAGCTTTCTTT.

Here the CDR3 reads CSARDFVEYNSPLHF. CDR3 nucleotide sequence: TGCAGTGCTAGAGATTTTGTAGAATATAATTCACCCCTCCACTTT. The chain carries TRBV20-1 and TRBJ1-6; D uncertain. Deletions cut 0 bases from V and 4 bases from J, with 10 bases between. The length of the CDR3 is 15 residues. CDR1 and CDR2 from the germline V gene are DFQATT and SNEGSKA (reference sequence).

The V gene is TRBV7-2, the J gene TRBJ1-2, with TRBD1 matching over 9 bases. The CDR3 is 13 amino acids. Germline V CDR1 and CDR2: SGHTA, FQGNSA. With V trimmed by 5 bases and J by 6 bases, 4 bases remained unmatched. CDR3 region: CASSLRDRDGYTF. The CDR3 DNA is TGTGCCAGCAGCCTCCGGGACAGGGATGGCTACACCTTC.

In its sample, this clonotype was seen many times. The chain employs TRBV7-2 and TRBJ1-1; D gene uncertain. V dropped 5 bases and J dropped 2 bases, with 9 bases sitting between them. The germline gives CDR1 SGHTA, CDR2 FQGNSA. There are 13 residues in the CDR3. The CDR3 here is CASSQPTNTEAFF. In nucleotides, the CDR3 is TGTGCCAGCAGCCAACCAACAAACACTGAAGCTTTCTTT.

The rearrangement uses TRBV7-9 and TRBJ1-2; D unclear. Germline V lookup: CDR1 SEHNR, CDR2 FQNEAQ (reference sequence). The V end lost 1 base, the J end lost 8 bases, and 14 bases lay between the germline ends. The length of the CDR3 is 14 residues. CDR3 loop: CASSLDTHSPGYTF. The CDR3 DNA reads TGTGCCAGCAGCTTAGATACTCATTCCCCGGGCTACACCTTC.

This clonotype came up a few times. The CDR3 DNA follows: TGTGCCAGCAGTTACCAAGGTAGCACAGATACGCAGTATTTT. This encodes CASSYQGSTDTQYF. V gene TRBV6-5 combines with J gene TRBJ2-3; D call uncertain. This CDR3 region has 14 residues. Per germline, CDR1 MNHEY and CDR2 SVGAGI. V gave up 2 bases and J gave up 0 bases, with 6 bases separating them.

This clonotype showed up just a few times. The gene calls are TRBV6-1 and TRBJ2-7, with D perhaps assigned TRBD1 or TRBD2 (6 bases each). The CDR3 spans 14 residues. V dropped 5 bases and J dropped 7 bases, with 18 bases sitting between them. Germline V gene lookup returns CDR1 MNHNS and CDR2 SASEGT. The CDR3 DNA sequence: TGTGCCAGCAGTCAGCTACAGGGAGGTTTGGAGCAGTACTTC. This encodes CASSQLQGGLEQYF.